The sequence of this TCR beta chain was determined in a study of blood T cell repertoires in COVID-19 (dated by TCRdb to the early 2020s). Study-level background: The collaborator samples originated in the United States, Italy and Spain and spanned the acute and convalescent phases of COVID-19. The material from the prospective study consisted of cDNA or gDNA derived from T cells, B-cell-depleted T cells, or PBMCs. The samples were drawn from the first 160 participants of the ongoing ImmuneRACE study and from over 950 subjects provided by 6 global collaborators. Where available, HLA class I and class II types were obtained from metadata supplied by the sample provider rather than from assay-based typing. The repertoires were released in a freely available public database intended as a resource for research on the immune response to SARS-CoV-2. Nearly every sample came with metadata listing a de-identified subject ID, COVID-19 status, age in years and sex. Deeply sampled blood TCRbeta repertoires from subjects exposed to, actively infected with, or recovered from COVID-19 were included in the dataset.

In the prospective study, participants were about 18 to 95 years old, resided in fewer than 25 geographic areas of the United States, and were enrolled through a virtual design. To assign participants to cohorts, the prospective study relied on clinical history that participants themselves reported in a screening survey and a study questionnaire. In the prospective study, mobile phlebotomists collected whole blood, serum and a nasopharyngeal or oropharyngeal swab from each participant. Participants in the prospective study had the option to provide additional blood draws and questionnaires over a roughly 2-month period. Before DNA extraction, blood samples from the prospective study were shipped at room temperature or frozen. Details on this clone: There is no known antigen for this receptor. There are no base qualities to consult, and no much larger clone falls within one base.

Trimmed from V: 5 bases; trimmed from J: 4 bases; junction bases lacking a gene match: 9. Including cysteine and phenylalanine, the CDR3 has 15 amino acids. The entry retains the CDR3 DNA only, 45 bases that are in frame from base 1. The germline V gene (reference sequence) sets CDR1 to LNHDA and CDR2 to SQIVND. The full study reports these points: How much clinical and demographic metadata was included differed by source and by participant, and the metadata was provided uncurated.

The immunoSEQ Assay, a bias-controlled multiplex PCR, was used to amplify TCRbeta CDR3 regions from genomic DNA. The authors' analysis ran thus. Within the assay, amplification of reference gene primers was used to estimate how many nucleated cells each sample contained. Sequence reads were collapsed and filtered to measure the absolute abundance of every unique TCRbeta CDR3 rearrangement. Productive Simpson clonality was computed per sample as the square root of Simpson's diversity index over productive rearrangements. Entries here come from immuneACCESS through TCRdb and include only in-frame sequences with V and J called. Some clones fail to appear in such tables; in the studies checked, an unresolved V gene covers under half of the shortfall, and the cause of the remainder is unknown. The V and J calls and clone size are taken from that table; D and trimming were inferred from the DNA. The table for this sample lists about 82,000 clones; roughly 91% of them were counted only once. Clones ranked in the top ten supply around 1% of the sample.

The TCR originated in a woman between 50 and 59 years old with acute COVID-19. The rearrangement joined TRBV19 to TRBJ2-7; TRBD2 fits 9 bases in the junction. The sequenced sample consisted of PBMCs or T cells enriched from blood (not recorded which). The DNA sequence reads TGTGCCAGTAGTCCCGGGCCGCGGGGGGGGTACGAGCAGTACTTC. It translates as CASSPGPRGGYEQYF.